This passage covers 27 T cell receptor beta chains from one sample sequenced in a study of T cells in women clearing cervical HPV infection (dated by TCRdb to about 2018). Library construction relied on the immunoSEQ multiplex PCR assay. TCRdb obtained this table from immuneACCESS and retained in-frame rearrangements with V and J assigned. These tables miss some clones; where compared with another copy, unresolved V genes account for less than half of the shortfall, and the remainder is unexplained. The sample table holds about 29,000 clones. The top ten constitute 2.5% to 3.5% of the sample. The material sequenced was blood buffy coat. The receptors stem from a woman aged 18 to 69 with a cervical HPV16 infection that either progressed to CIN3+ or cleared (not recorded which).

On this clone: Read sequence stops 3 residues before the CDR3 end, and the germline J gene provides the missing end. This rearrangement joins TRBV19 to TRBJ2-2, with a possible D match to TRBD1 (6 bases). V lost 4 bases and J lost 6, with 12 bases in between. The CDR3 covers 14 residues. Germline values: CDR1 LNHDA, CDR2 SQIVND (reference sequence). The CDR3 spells CASSTAQGAGELFF. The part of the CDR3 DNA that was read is TGTGCCAGTAGTACAGCACAGGGCGCCGGGGAG.

The sequenced part of the CDR3 DNA is TGTGCCAGCAGCTTGGGGACAGGGGGCGACGAG. Its translation: CASSLGTGGDE. The full CDR3 protein is CASSLGTGGDEQYF. The gene calls are TRBV5-5 and TRBJ2-7, with TRBD1 matching 11 bases. The sequence runs out 3 residues before the end of the CDR3; the remainder is reconstructed from the germline J gene. The CDR3 consists of 14 residues. The junction had 1 base not matched to a gene; V was cut back by 0 bases and J by 5 bases. Germline assignment: CDR1 SGHKS and CDR2 YYEKEE (reference sequence).

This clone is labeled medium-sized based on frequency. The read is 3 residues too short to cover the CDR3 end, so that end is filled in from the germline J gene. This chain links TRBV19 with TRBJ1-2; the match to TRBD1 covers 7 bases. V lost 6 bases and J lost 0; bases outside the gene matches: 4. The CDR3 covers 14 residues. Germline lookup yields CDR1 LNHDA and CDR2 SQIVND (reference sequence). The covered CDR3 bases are TGTGCCAGTAGCGACAGGGTAGCTAACTATGGC. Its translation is CASSDRVANYG. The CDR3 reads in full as CASSDRVANYGYTF.

The part of the CDR3 DNA that was read is TGCAGTAGACTATCCCTGGCAGATACG. It specifies CSRLSLADT. The whole CDR3 sequence reads CSRLSLADTQYF. J is TRBJ2-3 and V is TRBV20-1, with D possibly TRBD2 on 5 matching bases. The read is 3 residues too short to cover the CDR3 end, so that end is filled in from the germline J gene. CDR3 size: 12 residues. Deletions cut 8 bases from V and 4 bases from J, with 13 bases between. Looked up from germline, CDR1 is DFQATT and CDR2 is SNEGSKA (reference sequence).

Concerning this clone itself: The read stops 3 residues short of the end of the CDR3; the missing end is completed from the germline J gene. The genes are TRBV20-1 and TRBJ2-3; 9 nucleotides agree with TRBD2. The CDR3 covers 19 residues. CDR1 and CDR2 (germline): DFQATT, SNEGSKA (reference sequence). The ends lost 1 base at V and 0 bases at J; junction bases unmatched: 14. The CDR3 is CSARGSMAGGLSSTDTQYF. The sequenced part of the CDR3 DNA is TGCAGTGCTAGAGGATCCATGGCGGGAGGGCTGTCTAGCACAGATACG.

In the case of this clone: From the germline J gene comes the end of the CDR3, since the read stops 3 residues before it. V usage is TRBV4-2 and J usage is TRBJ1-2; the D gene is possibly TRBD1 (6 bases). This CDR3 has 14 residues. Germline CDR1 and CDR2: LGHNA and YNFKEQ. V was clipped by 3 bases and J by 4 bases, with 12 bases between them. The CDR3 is CASSQEQGSYGYTF. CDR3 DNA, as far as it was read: TGTGCCAGCAGCCAGGAACAGGGCTCCTATGGC.

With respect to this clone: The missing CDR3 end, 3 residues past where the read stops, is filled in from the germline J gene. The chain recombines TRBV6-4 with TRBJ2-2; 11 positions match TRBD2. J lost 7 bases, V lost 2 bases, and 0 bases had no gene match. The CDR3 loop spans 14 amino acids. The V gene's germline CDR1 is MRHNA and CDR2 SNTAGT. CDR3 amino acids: CASSDTSGSGELFF. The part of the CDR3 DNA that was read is TGTGCCAGCAGTGACACTAGCGGGAGCGGGGAG.

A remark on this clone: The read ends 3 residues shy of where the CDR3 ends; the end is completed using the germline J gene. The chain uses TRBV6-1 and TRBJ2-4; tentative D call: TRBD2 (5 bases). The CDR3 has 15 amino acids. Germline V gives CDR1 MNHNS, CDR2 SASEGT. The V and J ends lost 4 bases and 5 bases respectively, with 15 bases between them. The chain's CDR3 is CASSASGPPENIQYF. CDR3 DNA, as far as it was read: TGTGCCAGCAGTGCCAGCGGACCGCCGGAAAACATT.

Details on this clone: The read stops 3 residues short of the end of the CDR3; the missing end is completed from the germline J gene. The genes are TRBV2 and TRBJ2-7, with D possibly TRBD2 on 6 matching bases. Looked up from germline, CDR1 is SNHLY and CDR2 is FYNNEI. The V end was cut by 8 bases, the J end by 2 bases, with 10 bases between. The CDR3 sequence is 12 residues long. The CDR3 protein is CASQGTPYEQYF. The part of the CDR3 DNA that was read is TGTGCCAGCCAAGGGACTCCCTACGAG.

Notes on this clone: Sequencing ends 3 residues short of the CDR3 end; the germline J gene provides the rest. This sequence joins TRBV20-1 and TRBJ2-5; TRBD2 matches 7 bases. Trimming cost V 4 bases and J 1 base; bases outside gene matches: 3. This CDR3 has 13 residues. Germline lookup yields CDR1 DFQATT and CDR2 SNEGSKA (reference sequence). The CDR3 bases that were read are TGCAGTGCTATGAAGCGGGGCCAAGAGACC. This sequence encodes CSAMKRGQET. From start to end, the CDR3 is CSAMKRGQETQYF.

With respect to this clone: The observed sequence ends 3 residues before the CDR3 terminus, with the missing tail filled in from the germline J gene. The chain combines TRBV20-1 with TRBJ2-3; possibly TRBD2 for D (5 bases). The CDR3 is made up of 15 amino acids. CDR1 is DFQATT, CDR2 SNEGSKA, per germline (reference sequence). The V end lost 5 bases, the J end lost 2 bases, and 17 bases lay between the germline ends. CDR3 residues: CSAFPKQRITDTQYF. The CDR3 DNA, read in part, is TGCAGTGCTTTTCCTAAACAGCGGATCACAGATACG.

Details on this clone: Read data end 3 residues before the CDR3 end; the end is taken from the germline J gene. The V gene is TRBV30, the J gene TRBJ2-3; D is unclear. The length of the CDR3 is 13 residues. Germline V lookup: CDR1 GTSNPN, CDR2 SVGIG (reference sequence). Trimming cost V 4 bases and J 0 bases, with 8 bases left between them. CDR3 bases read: TGTGCCTGGACAGGCTCTAGCACAGATACG. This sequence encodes CAWTGSSTDT. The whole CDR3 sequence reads CAWTGSSTDTQYF.

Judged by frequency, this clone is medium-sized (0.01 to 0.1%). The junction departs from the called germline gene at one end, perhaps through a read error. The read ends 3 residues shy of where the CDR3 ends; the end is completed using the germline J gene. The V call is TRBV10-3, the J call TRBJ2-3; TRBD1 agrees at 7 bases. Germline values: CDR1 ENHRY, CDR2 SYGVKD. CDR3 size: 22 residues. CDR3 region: CDIGPKEPDSAWRQGGTDTQYF. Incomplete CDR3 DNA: TGTGACATCGGCCCAAAAGAACCCGACAGCGCCTGGAGACAGGGAGGCACAGATACG.

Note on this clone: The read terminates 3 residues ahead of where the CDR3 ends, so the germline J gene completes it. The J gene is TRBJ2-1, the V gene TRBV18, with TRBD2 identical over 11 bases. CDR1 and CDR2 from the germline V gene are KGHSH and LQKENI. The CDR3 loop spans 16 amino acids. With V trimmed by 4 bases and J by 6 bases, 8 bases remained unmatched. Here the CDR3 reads CASSQTSGAKLNEQFF. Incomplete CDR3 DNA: TGTGCCAGCTCACAGACTAGCGGGGCCAAACTCAATGAG. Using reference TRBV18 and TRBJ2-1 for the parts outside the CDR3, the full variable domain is NAGVMQNPRHLVRRRGQEARLRCSPMKGHSHVYWYRQLPEEGLKFMVYLQKENIIDESGMPKERFSAEFPKEGPSILRIQQVVRGDSAAYFCASSQTSGAKLNEQFFGPGTRLTVL.

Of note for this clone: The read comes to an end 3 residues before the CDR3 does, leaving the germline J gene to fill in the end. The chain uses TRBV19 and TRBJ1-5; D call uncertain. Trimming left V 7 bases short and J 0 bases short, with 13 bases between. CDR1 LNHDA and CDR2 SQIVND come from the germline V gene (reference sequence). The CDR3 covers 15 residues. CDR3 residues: CASTRTGYSNQPQHF. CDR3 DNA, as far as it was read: TGTGCCAGTACTCGCACCGGTTATAGCAATCAGCCC.

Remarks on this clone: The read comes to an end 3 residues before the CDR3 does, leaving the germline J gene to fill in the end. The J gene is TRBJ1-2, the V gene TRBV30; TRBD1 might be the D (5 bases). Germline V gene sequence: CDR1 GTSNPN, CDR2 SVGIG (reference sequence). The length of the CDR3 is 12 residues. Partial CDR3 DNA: TGTGCCTGGAGTCTAAGGGGTGGAGGC. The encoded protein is CAWSLRGGG. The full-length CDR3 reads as CAWSLRGGGYTF. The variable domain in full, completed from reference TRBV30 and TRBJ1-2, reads SQTIHQWPATLVQPVGSPLSLECTVEGTSNPNLYWYRQAAGRGLQLLFYSVGIGQISSEVPQNLSASRPQDRQFILSSKKLLLSDSGFYLCAWSLRGGGYTFGSGTRLTVV.

CDR3 DNA (partial): TGCGCCAGCAGCTTGAGGCTACTAGCGGGCTTTCGAGGCACAGATACG. Protein: CASSLRLLAGFRGTDT. The whole CDR3 sequence reads CASSLRLLAGFRGTDTQYF. The rearrangement links TRBV5-1 to TRBJ2-3, with 9 bases lining up with TRBD2. The read ends 3 residues shy of where the CDR3 ends; the end is completed using the germline J gene. V lost 1 base, J lost 1 base, and 13 bases stayed unmatched. This CDR3 contains 19 residues. Germline V gene lookup returns CDR1 SGHRS and CDR2 YFSETQ.

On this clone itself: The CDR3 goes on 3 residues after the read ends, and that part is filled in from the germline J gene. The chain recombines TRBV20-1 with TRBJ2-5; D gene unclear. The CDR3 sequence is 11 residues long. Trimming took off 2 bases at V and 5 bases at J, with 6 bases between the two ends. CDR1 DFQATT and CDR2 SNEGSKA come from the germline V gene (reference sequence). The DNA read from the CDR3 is TGCAGTGCTAGACCCAGGGAGACC. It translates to CSARPRET. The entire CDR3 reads CSARPRETQYF.

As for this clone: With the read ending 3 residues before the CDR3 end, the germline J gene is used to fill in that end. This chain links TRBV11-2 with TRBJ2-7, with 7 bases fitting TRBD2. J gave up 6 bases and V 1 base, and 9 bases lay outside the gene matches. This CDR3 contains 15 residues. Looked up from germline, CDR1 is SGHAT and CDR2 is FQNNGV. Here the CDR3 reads CASSLVRGRGREQYF. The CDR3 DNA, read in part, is TGTGCCAGCAGCTTAGTACGGGGGAGGGGTCGCGAG. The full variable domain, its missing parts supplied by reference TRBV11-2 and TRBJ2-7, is EAGVAQSPRYKIIEKRQSVAFWCNPISGHATLYWYQQILGQGPKLLIQFQNNGVVDDSQLPKDRFSAERLKGVDSTLKIQPAKLEDSAVYLCASSLVRGRGREQYFGPGTRLTVT.

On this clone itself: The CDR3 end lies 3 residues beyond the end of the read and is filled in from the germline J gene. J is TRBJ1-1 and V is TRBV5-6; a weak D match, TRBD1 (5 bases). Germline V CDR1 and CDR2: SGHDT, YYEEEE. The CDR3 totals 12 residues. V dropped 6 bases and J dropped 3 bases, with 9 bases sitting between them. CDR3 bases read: TGTGCCAGCACCTGGGGGGACACTGAA. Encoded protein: CASTWGDTE. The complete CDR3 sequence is CASTWGDTEAFF.

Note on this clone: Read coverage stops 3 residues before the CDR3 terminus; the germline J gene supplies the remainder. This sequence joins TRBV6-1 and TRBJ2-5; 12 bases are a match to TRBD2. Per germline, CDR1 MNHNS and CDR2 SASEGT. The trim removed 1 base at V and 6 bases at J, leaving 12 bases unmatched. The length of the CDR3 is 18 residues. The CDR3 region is CASSEEPGTSGRLKTQYF. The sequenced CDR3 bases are TGTGCCAGCAGTGAAGAACCCGGAACTAGCGGGAGGTTGAAGACC.

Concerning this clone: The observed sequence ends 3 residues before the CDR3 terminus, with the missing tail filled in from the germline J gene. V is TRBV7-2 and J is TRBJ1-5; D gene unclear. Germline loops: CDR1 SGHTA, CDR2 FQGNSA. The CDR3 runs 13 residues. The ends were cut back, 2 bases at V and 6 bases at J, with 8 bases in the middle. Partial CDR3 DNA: TGTGCCAGCAGCTTACTTGTCGGTCAGCCC. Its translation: CASSLLVGQP. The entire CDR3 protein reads CASSLLVGQPQHF.

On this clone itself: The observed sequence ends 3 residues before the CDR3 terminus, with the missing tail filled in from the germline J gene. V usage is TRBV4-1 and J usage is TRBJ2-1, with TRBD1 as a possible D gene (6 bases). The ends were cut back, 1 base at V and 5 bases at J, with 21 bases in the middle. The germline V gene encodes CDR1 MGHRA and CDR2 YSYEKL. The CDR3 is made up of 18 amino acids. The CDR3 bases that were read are TGCGCCAGCAGCCAAGGAAGGATTCTGGGCAGGGGACACAATGAG. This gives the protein CASSQGRILGRGHNE. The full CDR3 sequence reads CASSQGRILGRGHNEQFF.

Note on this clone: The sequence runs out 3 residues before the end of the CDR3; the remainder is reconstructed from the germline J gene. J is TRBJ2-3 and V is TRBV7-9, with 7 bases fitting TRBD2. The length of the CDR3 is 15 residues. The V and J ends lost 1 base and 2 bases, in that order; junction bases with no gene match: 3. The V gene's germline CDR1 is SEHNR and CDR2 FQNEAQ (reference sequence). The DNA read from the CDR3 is TGTGCCAGCAGCTTAGAAGCGGGGCACACAGATACG. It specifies CASSLEAGHTDT. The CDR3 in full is CASSLEAGHTDTQYF.

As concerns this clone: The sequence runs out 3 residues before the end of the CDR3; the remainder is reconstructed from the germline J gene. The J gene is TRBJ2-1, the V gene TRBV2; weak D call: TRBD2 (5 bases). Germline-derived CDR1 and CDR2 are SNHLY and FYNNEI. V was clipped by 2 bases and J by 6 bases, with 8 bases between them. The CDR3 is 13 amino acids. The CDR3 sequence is CASSETRRNEQFF. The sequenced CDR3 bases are TGTGCCAGCAGTGAAACTAGACGCAATGAG.

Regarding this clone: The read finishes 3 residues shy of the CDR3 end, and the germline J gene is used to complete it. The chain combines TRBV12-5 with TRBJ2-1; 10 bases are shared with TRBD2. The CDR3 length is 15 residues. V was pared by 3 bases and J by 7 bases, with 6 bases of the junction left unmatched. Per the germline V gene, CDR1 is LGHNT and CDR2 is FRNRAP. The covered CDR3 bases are TGTGCTAGTGGTTTTTCCAGCGGGGGGGTTAATGAG. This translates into CASGFSSGGVNE. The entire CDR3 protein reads CASGFSSGGVNEQFF.

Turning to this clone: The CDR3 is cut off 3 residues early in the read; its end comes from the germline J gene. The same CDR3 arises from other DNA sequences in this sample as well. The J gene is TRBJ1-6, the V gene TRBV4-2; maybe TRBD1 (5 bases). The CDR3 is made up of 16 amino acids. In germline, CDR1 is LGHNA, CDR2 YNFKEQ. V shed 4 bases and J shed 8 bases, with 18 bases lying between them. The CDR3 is CASSLSYTKGDSPLHF. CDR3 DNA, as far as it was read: TGTGCCAGCAGCCTAAGCTACACTAAAGGGGATTCACCC.